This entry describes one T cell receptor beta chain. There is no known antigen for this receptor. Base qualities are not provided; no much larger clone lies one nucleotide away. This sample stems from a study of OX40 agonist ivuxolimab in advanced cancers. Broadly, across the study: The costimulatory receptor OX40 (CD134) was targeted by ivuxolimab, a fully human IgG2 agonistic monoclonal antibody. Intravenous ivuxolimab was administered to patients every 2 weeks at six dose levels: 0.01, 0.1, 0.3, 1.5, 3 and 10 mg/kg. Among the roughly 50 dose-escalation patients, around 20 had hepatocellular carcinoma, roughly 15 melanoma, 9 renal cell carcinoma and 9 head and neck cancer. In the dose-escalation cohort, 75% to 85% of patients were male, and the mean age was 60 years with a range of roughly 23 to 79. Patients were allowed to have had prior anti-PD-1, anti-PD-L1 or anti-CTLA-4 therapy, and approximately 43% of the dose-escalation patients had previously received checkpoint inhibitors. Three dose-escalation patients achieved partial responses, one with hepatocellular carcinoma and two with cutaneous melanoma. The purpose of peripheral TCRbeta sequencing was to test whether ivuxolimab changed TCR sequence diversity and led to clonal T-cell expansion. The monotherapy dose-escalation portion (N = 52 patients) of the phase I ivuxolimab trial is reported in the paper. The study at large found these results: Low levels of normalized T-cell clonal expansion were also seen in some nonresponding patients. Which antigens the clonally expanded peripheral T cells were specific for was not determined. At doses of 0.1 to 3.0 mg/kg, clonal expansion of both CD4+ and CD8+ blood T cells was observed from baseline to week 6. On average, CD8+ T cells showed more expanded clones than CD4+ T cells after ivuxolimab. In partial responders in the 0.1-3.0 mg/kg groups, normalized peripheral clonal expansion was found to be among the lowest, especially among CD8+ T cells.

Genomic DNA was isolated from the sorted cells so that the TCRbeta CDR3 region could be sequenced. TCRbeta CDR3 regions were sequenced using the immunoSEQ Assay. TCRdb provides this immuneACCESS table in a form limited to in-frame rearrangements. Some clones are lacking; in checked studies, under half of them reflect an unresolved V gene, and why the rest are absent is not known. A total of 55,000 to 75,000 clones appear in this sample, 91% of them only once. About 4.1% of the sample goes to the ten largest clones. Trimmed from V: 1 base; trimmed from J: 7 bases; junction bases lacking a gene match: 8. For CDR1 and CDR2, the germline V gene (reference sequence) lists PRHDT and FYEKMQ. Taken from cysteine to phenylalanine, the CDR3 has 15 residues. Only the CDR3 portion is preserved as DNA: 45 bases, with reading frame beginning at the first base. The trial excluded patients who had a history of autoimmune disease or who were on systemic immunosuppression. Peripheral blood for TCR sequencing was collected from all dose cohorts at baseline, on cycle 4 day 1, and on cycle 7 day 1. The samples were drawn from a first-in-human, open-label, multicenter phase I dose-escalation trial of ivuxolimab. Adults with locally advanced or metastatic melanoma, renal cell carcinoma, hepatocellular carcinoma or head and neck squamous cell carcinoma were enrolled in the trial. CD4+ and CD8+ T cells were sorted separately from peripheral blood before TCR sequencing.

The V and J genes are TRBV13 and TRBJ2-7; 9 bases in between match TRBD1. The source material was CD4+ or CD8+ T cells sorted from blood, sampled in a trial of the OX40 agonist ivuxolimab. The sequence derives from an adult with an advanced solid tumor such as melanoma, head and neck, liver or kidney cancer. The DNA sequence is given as TGTGCCAGCAGCTTAGTGAGGGACAGGGATCAAGAGCAGTACTTC. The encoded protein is CASSLVRDRDQEQYF. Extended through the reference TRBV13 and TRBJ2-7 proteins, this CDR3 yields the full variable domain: AAGVIQSPRHLIKEKRETATLKCYPIPRHDTVYWYQQGPGQDPQFLISFYEKMQSDKGSIPDRFSAQQFSDYHSELNMSSLELGDSALYFCASSLVRDRDQEQYFGPGTRLTVT.